The 24 T cell receptor beta chains presented below share a single source sample, sequenced in a study of shared clonotypes between healthy human individuals (dated by TCRdb to 2018 to 2021). Library preparation was by the immunoSEQ multiplex PCR assay. Sourced from immuneACCESS, this table was stored by TCRdb with only in-frame sequences that have V and J called. A share of the clones is absent; for the studies checked, an unresolved V gene accounts for under half, and the remainder has no known explanation. The sample yields about 1 million clones; 75% were counted once. The leading ten clones occupy approximately 1.5% of the sample. The sequenced sample was memory CD4+ T cells sorted from blood. This sample's cell subset or site label indicates: CD45RA-negative fraction. Receptors originate from a young man in good health.

The sample holds one count of this clone. The chain links TRBV29-1 to TRBJ1-1; 10 positions match TRBD1. Germline CDR1 and CDR2: SQVTM and ANQGSEA. The ends lost 7 bases at V and 3 bases at J; junction bases unmatched: 5. The CDR3 has 13 residues. Here the CDR3 reads CSGRQGAYTEAFF. Written as DNA, the CDR3 is TGCAGCGGGCGACAGGGGGCATACACTGAAGCTTTCTTT.

This sequence joins TRBV7-2 and TRBJ2-1; TRBD1 might be the D (5 bases). The germline V and J ends were trimmed by 2 bases and 7 bases, with 12 bases remaining between them. This CDR3 contains 14 residues. CDR1 SGHTA and CDR2 FQGNSA come from the germline V gene. The CDR3 DNA reads TGTGCCAGCAGCTTATTTACAGGTAGAAATGAGCAGTTCTTC. Protein product: CASSLFTGRNEQFF.

This rearrangement joins TRBV5-1 to TRBJ1-2, with no clear D. This CDR3 has 14 residues. The germline CDR1 and CDR2 sequences are SGHRS and YFSETQ. V lost 0 bases to trimming and J lost 2 bases, with 8 bases between them. CDR3 in amino acids: CASSLDRLNYGYTF. The CDR3 nucleotides read TGCGCCAGCAGCTTGGACCGGTTGAACTATGGCTACACCTTC.

The CDR3 reads CASSSLALEETQYF. The CDR3, as DNA: TGTGCCAGCAGCTCCCTTGCCCTAGAAGAGACCCAGTACTTC. The chain combines TRBV7-9 with TRBJ2-5, with no clear D. V gave up 4 bases and J gave up 3 bases, with 12 bases separating them. Germline V gene lookup returns CDR1 SEHNR and CDR2 FQNEAQ (reference sequence). This CDR3 contains 14 residues.

The rearrangement joins TRBV6-6 to TRBJ2-7, with D maybe TRBD1 (5 bases). The germline gives CDR1 MNHNY, CDR2 SVGAGI (reference sequence). The CDR3 has 15 amino acids. Trimming pared 0 bases from V and 4 bases from J, leaving 13 bases between. The CDR3 here is CASSYSKGRRYEQYF. The CDR3 coding sequence is TGTGCCAGCAGTTACTCGAAGGGGCGCAGGTACGAGCAGTACTTC.

The gene calls are TRBV27 and TRBJ1-6, with TRBD1 identical over 7 bases. This CDR3 has 14 residues. Germline trimming cut 6 bases from V and 8 bases from J; bases unmatched to any gene: 7. The germline V gene encodes CDR1 MNHEY and CDR2 SMNVEV (reference sequence). The CDR3 DNA reads TGTGCCAGCAGGCCCGGACAGGTTTATTCACCCCTCCACTTT. Translation: CASRPGQVYSPLHF.

Notes on this clone: This may arise from a read error, as a much more abundant clone is one base away. The same CDR3 arises from other DNA sequences in this sample as well. The V and J genes are TRBV5-1 and TRBJ2-3; 8 bases line up with TRBD2. Germline lookup yields CDR1 SGHRS and CDR2 YFSETQ. The CDR3 contains 15 residues. J lost 0 bases, V lost 1 base, and 1 base had no gene match. The CDR3 bases are TGCGCCAGCAGCTTGACTAGCGGTAGCACAGATACGCAGTATTTT. Protein product: CASSLTSGSTDTQYF.

The V gene is TRBV11-2, the J gene TRBJ2-7, with D unresolved. The CDR3 spans 14 residues. V was cut by 5 bases and J by 4 bases, with 15 bases left in between. The germline V gene encodes CDR1 SGHAT and CDR2 FQNNGV. The CDR3 is CASSRPRKLYEQYF. The CDR3 DNA reads as TGTGCCAGCAGCCGGCCCAGGAAGTTATACGAGCAGTACTTC.

This clone was counted ten times or more. The V gene is TRBV30, the J gene TRBJ1-2; 7 bases align to TRBD1. J was trimmed by 5 bases and V by 2 bases; bases with no gene match: 2. The CDR3 length is 12 residues. Germline CDR1 is GTSNPN and CDR2 is SVGIG (reference sequence). The CDR3 sequence is CAWSWDSYGYTF. The DNA of the CDR3 is TGTGCCTGGAGTTGGGACAGTTATGGCTACACCTTC.

The chain links TRBV20-1 to TRBJ2-3, with D uncertain. Germline values: CDR1 DFQATT, CDR2 SNEGSKA (reference sequence). There are 10 residues in the CDR3. Between the trimmed V and J ends, which lost 7 bases and 5 bases, there was a span of 7 bases. The CDR3 DNA is TGCAGTGTGTTCCGAGATACGCAGTATTTT. Its protein product is CSVFRDTQYF.

This clone was detected only once. The rearrangement links TRBV29-1 to TRBJ1-2; 8 positions agree with TRBD1. Trimming at V came to 5 bases and at J to 7 bases, leaving 9 bases not matched to a gene. CDR1 is SQVTM, CDR2 ANQGSEA, per germline. The CDR3 length is 13 residues. The CDR3 bases are TGCAGCGTTTATACAGGGGGGAGTCGTGGCTACACCTTC. It yields the protein CSVYTGGSRGYTF.

The chain has TRBV6-6 and TRBJ1-1; D perhaps matches TRBD1 (6 bases). V was shortened by 2 bases and J by 1 base, with 11 bases between the two germline ends. This CDR3 contains 15 residues. Germline loops: CDR1 MNHNY, CDR2 SVGAGI (reference sequence). The CDR3 DNA follows: TGTGCCAGCAGTTACCGCCCAGGGGCGAACACTGAAGCTTTCTTT. Translation gives CASSYRPGANTEAFF.

This clone has more than one count but fewer than ten. The rearrangement uses TRBV18 and TRBJ2-2; TRBD2 matches at 14 bases. The CDR3 consists of 16 residues. Germline V gene data show CDR1 as KGHSH and CDR2 as LQKENI. With V trimmed by 3 bases and J by 7 bases, 4 bases remained unmatched. In DNA form, the CDR3 reads TGTGCCAGCTCACCGGGACTAGCGGGAGTCATCGGGGAGCTGTTTTTT. Its translation: CASSPGLAGVIGELFF.

The chain recombines TRBV7-3 with TRBJ2-1; no firm D call. The CDR3 consists of 14 residues. V was cut by 0 bases and J by 10 bases, with 13 bases left in between. CDR1 is SGHTA, CDR2 FQGTGA, per germline. DNA of the CDR3: TGTGCCAGCAGCTTAACGTTTGTATCATCGGAGCAGTTCTTC. Protein product: CASSLTFVSSEQFF.

V usage is TRBV6-1 and J usage is TRBJ1-5; D perhaps matches TRBD1 (5 bases). This CDR3 is built from 13 residues. V dropped 0 bases and J dropped 12 bases, with 12 bases sitting between them. Looked up from germline, CDR1 is MNHNS and CDR2 is SASEGT. The CDR3 spells CASSEAGPGGQHF. CDR3 coding DNA: TGTGCCAGCAGTGAAGCTGGTCCCGGGGGCCAGCATTTT.

The rearrangement links TRBV10-2 to TRBJ2-2, with 8 bases lining up with TRBD1. Trimming at V came to 6 bases and at J to 4 bases, leaving 10 bases not matched to a gene. This CDR3 region has 16 residues. Germline V lookup: CDR1 WSHSY, CDR2 SAAADI. CDR3 coding DNA: TGCGCCAGCAGCGAGACGACAGGGGTCGGCACCGGGGAGCTGTTTTTT. It codes for CASSETTGVGTGELFF.

In its sample, this clone was seen once. V gene TRBV5-4 combines with J gene TRBJ2-7; 8 nucleotides line up with TRBD2. Germline lookup yields CDR1 SGHNT and CDR2 YYREEE (reference sequence). This CDR3 region has 13 residues. V was pared by 6 bases and J by 3 bases, with 5 bases of the junction left unmatched. The CDR3 protein is CASTSAGGYEQYF. CDR3 nucleotides: TGTGCCAGCACTTCCGCGGGAGGCTACGAGCAGTACTTC.

This clone showed up many times. This sequence joins TRBV6-6 and TRBJ1-5; TRBD1 matches at 8 bases. The CDR3 length is 15 residues. V dropped 5 bases and J dropped 4; count of bases not matched to a gene: 7. Germline assignment: CDR1 MNHNY and CDR2 SVGAGI (reference sequence). CDR3 sequence (DNA): TGTGCCAGCAGTAAGGGGACAGGTTATAATCAGCCCCAGCATTTT. This gives the protein CASSKGTGYNQPQHF.

V is TRBV14 and J is TRBJ1-2; tentatively, D is TRBD1 (5 bases). Germline lookup yields CDR1 SGHDN and CDR2 FVKESK. The CDR3 covers 12 residues. V was pared by 0 bases and J by 10 bases, with 9 bases between. The CDR3 DNA reads as TGTGCCAGCAGCCAAGAGCTGGGGGTCTACACCTTC. It is translated as CASSQELGVYTF.

J is TRBJ1-4 and V is TRBV28; D possibly corresponds to TRBD1 (5 bases). The CDR3 totals 15 residues. Trimming left V 6 bases short and J 2 bases short, with 13 bases between. Germline CDR1 MDHEN, CDR2 SYDVKM. CDR3 in DNA: TGTGCCAGCAGCCCCACCGGGGGGACTAATGAAAAACTGTTTTTT. As protein: CASSPTGGTNEKLFF.

This clone occurred once. The chain uses TRBV6-1 and TRBJ1-1; D gene ambiguous. CDR3 length: 14 amino acids. Germline CDR1 is MNHNS and CDR2 is SASEGT. V lost 1 base, J lost 3 bases, and 9 bases lay in between. In DNA, the CDR3 is TGTGCCAGCAGTGAAGGACACGGGTACACTGAAGCTTTCTTT. Residues: CASSEGHGYTEAFF.

This clone appeared once. The chain carries TRBV6-6 and TRBJ1-2; a possible D gene is TRBD1 (6 bases). In germline, CDR1 is MNHNY, CDR2 SVGAGI (reference sequence). The CDR3 has 14 amino acids. Trimming cost V 7 bases and J 8 bases, with 20 bases left between them. CDR3 region: CASTLPQGRGGYTF. The CDR3 DNA follows: TGTGCCAGCACCCTACCACAGGGTAGGGGAGGCTACACCTTC.

The chain links TRBV12-2 to TRBJ2-3; the D call in the table, TRBD2, was not verified against the DNA. TRBV12-2 represents a pseudogene. This CDR3 is 11 amino acids long. CDR3 loop: CASPGTDTQYF. The CDR3 DNA reads TGTGCAAGTCCGGGCACAGATACGCAGTATTTT.

This rearrangement joins TRBV6-5 to TRBJ1-4, with 9 bases matching TRBD1. This CDR3 is 14 amino acids long. Trimming took 7 bases from V and 8 from J; bases not matched to a gene: 8. Per germline, CDR1 MNHEY and CDR2 SVGAGI. The CDR3 bases are TGTGCCAGCACCCCCGGGACAGGGAACGAAAAACTGTTTTTT. This translates into CASTPGTGNEKLFF.